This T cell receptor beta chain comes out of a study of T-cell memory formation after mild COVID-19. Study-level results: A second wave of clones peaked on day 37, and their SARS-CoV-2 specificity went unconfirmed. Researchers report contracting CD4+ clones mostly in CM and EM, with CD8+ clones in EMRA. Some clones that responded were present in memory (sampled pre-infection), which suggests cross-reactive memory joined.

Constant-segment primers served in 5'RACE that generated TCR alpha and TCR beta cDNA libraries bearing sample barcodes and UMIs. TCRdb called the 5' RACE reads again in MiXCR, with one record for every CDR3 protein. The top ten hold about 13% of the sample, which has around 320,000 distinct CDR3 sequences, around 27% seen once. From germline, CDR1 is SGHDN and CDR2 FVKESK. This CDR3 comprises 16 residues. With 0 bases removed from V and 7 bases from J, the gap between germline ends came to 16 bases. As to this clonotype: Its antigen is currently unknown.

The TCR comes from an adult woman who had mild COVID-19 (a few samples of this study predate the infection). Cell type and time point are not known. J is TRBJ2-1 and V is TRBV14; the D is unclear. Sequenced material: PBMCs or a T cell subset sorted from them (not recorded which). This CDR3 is CASSQDRSIYGNEQFF. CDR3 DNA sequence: TGTGCCAGCAGCCAAGATCGAAGTATCTATGGGAATGAGCAGTTCTTC.